The 14 T cell receptor beta chains below all came from one sample that was sequenced in a study of T-cell reconstitution after alpha-beta-depleted transplantation in children. This sample's TCRbeta library carried unique molecular identifier barcodes. TCRdb re-called the PCR reads with MiXCR, one entry per CDR3 protein. Here the sample spans around 80,000 distinct CDR3 sequences, around a sixth being singletons. This specimen consisted of PBMCs, mostly from graft donor cells, obtained 360 days after TCRalphabeta/CD19-depleted stem cell transplant. The receptors stem from a male patient aged 2 to 9 who had a stem cell transplant for acute lymphoblastic leukemia, so the T cells may come from the graft donor.

The genes are TRBV5-6 and TRBJ2-5, with 8 positions matching TRBD1. V shed 1 base, J shed 7 bases, and the junction held 9 bases outside the gene matches. The CDR3 is 15 amino acids. The germline CDR1 and CDR2 sequences are SGHDT and YYEEEE. The CDR3 DNA reads as TGTGCCAGCAGCTTGTCGCTGGACAGGGAGGCGACCCAGTACTTC. Protein product: CASSLSLDREATQYF.

Only a few counts were recorded for this clonotype. V gene TRBV4-1 combines with J gene TRBJ2-7, with D maybe TRBD1 (6 bases). CDR3 length: 15 residues. Per germline, CDR1 MGHRA and CDR2 YSYEKL. Deletions cut 1 base from V and 5 bases from J, with 15 bases between. The CDR3 region is CASSQGRQGKDEQYF. The CDR3 nucleotides are TGCGCCAGCAGCCAAGGTCGGCAGGGGAAGGACGAGCAGTACTTC.

This chain links TRBV12-3 or TRBV12-4 with TRBJ2-7; D is ambiguous. Trimming removed 3 bases at V and 3 bases at J, with 12 bases between. This CDR3 is 14 amino acids long. The CDR3 nucleotides read TGTGCCAGCAGTTTGCACGGATCGAACTACGAGCAGTACTTC. Its protein is CASSLHGSNYEQYF.

This clonotype was seen at least ten times. This chain uses TRBV12-3 or TRBV12-4 with TRBJ1-1; D may be TRBD1 (5 bases). CDR3 size: 10 residues. Trimming pared 6 bases from V and 11 bases from J, leaving 10 bases between. DNA of the CDR3: TGTGCCAGCAGGGGACTAGCTGCTTTCTTT. Protein: CASRGLAAFF.

The chain is built from TRBV11-2 and TRBJ2-4, with D perhaps matching TRBD1 (6 bases). Looked up from germline, CDR1 is SGHAT and CDR2 is FQNNGV. The CDR3 is made up of 18 amino acids. V was trimmed by 2 bases and J by 0 bases, leaving 17 bases between them. The CDR3 coding sequence is TGTGCCAGCAGCTTATCAGGGTGGGACACCATAGCCAAAAACATTCAGTACTTC. It yields the protein CASSLSGWDTIAKNIQYF.

The chain couples TRBV2 to TRBJ2-3; D is perhaps TRBD2 (6 bases). V gave up 2 bases and J gave up 5 bases, with 8 bases separating them. CDR3 size: 13 residues. CDR1 SNHLY and CDR2 FYNNEI come from the germline V gene. CDR3 sequence reads: CASSESREDTQYF. The CDR3 DNA reads TGTGCCAGCAGTGAATCGCGGGAAGATACGCAGTATTTT.

This clonotype showed up just once. The chain recombines TRBV10-3 with TRBJ2-2; 8 bases fit TRBD2. V was clipped by 3 bases and J by 5 bases; unmatched bases: 8. The CDR3 has 16 amino acids. Per germline, CDR1 ENHRY and CDR2 SYGVKD. DNA of the CDR3: TGTGCCATCAGTGATCTCCTAGCGGGCAAAACCGGGGAGCTGTTTTTT. Protein sequence: CAISDLLAGKTGELFF.

The rearrangement joins TRBV7-9 to TRBJ2-4; D ambiguous. The CDR3 covers 12 residues. Germline loops: CDR1 SEHNR, CDR2 FQNEAQ (reference sequence). Deletions cut 5 bases from V and 3 bases from J, with 5 bases between. The CDR3 DNA reads as TGTGCCAGCAGCGCTAGCAAAAACATTCAGTACTTC. Its translation is CASSASKNIQYF.

This clonotype was seen at least ten times. This chain uses TRBV7-9 with TRBJ2-1, with 11 bases that match TRBD2. V shed 3 bases and J 3 bases; nucleotides not matched to a gene: 7. Germline CDR1 is SEHNR and CDR2 is FQNEAQ (reference sequence). The CDR3 loop spans 17 amino acids. CDR3 sequence: CASSLRLAGGFYNEQFF. CDR3 bases: TGTGCCAGCAGCTTGAGATTAGCGGGAGGGTTCTACAATGAGCAGTTCTTC. The full variable domain, completed using reference TRBV7-9 and TRBJ2-1, is DTGVSQNPRHKITKRGQNVTFRCDPISEHNRLYWYRQTLGQGPEFLTYFQNEAQLEKSRLLSDRFSAERPKGSFSTLEIQRTEQGDSAMYLCASSLRLAGGFYNEQFFGPGTRLTVL.

A remark on this clonotype: A much more abundant neighbour one base away suggests this may be a read error. The rearrangement joins TRBV11-2 to TRBJ1-4; 8 nucleotides line up with TRBD1. This CDR3 region has 15 residues. Per the germline V gene, CDR1 is SGHAT and CDR2 is FQNNGV. Here the CDR3 reads CASRSRRGPNGKLFF. In DNA, the CDR3 is TGTGCCAGCAGATCCCGCAGGGGGCCTAATGGAAAACTGTTTTTT.

This clonotype has ten or more counts. J is TRBJ2-2 and V is TRBV12-3 or TRBV12-4; 7 bases line up with TRBD2. Trimming at V came to 6 bases and at J to 5 bases, leaving 9 bases not matched to a gene. The CDR3 loop spans 15 amino acids. The CDR3 region has the DNA TGTGCCAGCAGACCGGGACTAAGGGAGACCGGGGAGCTGTTTTTT. It translates to CASRPGLRETGELFF.

This clonotype was recorded a few times. One junction end disagrees with the germline gene, perhaps due to a read error. The chain employs TRBV5-1 and TRBJ2-7, with 7 nucleotides matching TRBD2. Germline assignment: CDR1 SGHRS and CDR2 YFSETQ. There are 13 residues in the CDR3. The CDR3 sequence: CASSSSGTYEQYF. CDR3 coding DNA: TGTGCCAGCAGTTCTAGCGGAACCTACGAGCAGTACTTC.

This clonotype was picked up many times. This chain uses TRBV12-3 or TRBV12-4 with TRBJ2-6; TRBD1 or TRBD2 may be the D gene (5 bases each). This CDR3 has 13 amino acids. V lost 3 bases, J lost 10 bases, and 10 bases lay in between. The CDR3 nucleotides read TGTGCCAGCAGTTTGTTGGGGGTAAACGTCCTGACTTTC. The encoded protein is CASSLLGVNVLTF.

The V call is TRBV7-6, the J call TRBJ2-7; D not certain. The CDR3 is 14 amino acids. V was clipped by 1 base and J by 4 bases, with 11 bases between them. The germline V gene has CDR1 SGHVS and CDR2 FNYEAQ. In nucleotides, the CDR3 is TGTGCCAGCAGCTTAGGACCCAGCTTATACGAGCAGTACTTC. Protein product: CASSLGPSLYEQYF.